This T cell receptor beta chain was observed in a study of neoadjuvant anti-PD-1 for oral cavity cancer (dated by TCRdb to the early 2020s). Regarding the study in general: Three to four biweekly doses of nivolumab at 3 mg/kg were mostly administered to patients before curative-intent surgical resection. Patients who did not progress were given a fourth nivolumab dose at about day 43 and had definitive surgical resection on days 50-56. There were 12 patients in the parent correlative cohort, and the response rate was around 35%. Under RECIST 1.1, patients with complete response, partial response or stable disease were classed as responders, and patients with progression were classed as non-responders. The full study reports these points: A higher pretreatment blood Treg/Th17 ratio correlated with both higher pretreatment blood TCRbeta clonality and lower post-treatment tumor TCRbeta clonality. After neoadjuvant nivolumab, significantly higher T cell clonality (Gini index) was found within PBMCs in non-responders than in responders. TCR analyses included only three patients per response group, and the authors called for larger cohorts for validation.

The sample's time point label is to be understood as: after neoadjuvant nivolumab, at surgical resection. Patients had been newly diagnosed with stage II-IVA oral cavity squamous cell carcinoma, and no prior systemic or radiation treatment had been given to the patients. The cohort consisted of patients with HPV-negative, locally advanced oral cavity squamous cell carcinoma. No culture maintenance or expansion was done, as the peripheral blood mononuclear cells went straight to analysis. The samples were obtained from a longitudinal correlative study of a single-arm phase II trial testing neoadjuvant nivolumab in oral cavity squamous cell carcinoma. Subject-matched pre- and post-treatment PBMCs and tumors from three responders and three non-responders were subjected to genomic DNA-based TCRbeta sequencing. Peripheral blood mononuclear cells were collected before nivolumab treatment and again after treatment, at the time of surgery. The Maxwell RSC DNA from Cells kit was used to isolate genomic DNA from PBMCs.

A remark on this clone: Its antigen has not been determined. Per-base qualities were not stored, and no clone one base away is much larger.

PBMC libraries used mostly about 480 ng of input genomic DNA for deep sequencing, with six replicates per sample. The immunoSEQ hsTCRbeta kit was used to prepare TCRbeta libraries, following the manufacturer's instructions. An Illumina NovaSeq 6000 S4 flow cell was used to sequence the final libraries, which had first been combined to 3 nM. Per the authors' processing: The immunoSEQ Analyzer handled quality control and preprocessing of the raw data. The analysis was limited to productive rearrangements, and each clonotype was defined by a unique CDR3 amino acid sequence. Repertoire clonality was estimated as the Gini-Simpson index, which was computed with the R package tcR. Student's t test was used to compare Gini indices, while Pearson correlation assessed associations with tumor size change. Entries here come from immuneACCESS through TCRdb and include only in-frame sequences with V and J called. Some clones fail to appear in such tables; in the studies checked, an unresolved V gene covers under half of the shortfall, and the cause of the remainder is unknown. From that table come the V and J calls and clone size; the DNA was used to work out D and trimming. The sample data list approximately 9,600 clones, and about three fifths of these were observed just once. The ten top clones hold 3% to 4.5% of the sample.

The germline V gene encodes CDR1 SNHLY and CDR2 FYNNEI. The germline V and J ends show losses of 7 bases and 1 base respectively, and no gene match explains 9 bases of the junction. The CDR3 measures 16 amino acids from cysteine to phenylalanine. Here the CDR3 DNA is all that survives: 48 bases in frame from base 1. The source material was PBMCs, sampled after nivolumab (anti-PD-1) treatment. The rearrangement joined TRBV2 to TRBJ2-2; 7 of the junction bases match TRBD1. The sequence derives from a person aged 35-79 years with oral cavity squamous cell carcinoma. The nucleotides read TGTGCCAGCACTGGCGCCCCAGGGGGGAACACCGGGGAGCTGTTTTTT. Translated, this is CASTGAPGGNTGELFF.